These 13 T cell receptor beta chains originate from one sample sequenced in a study of cytomegalovirus exposure and HLA in healthy donors. PCR used 60 Vbeta primers and 13 Jbeta primers. The data were produced by immunoSEQ multiplex PCR, yet TCRdb's version contains in-frame clones alone and is incomplete. The table includes about 200,000 clones, 76% detected once. The sequenced sample consisted of PBMCs. These receptors originate from a young man in good health and CMV-seronegative.

The chain recombines TRBV19 with TRBJ1-2, with D possibly TRBD1 on 6 matching bases. Trimming removed 3 bases from V and 2 bases from J, with 10 bases in between. The CDR3 sequence is 14 residues long. Germline V gene data show CDR1 as LNHDA and CDR2 as SQIVND (reference sequence). This chain's CDR3 is CASSIGTPNYGYTF. The CDR3 bases are TGTGCCAGTAGTATCGGGACACCCAACTATGGCTACACCTTC.

The J gene is TRBJ2-5, the V gene TRBV4-1, with a weak D call TRBD1 (6 bases). The DNA end is more similar to TRBJ2-7, so the J call may be wrong. In germline, CDR1 is MGHRA, CDR2 YSYEKL. The CDR3 covers 14 residues. CDR3 sequence: CASSHPGEKAEQYF. The DNA of the CDR3 is TGCGCCAGCAGCCACCCAGGGGAAAAGGCCGAGCAGTACTTC.

A word on this clone: Different DNA sequences within this sample yield the same CDR3. V gene TRBV4-2 combines with J gene TRBJ2-5; 10 nucleotides agree with TRBD2. Germline V CDR1 and CDR2: LGHNA, YNFKEQ. CDR3 length: 15 residues. The junction had 4 bases not matched to a gene; V was cut back by 1 base and J by 5 bases. The CDR3: CASSQGTSGTETQYF. The CDR3 nucleotides are TGTGCCAGCAGCCAAGGTACTAGCGGGACGGAGACCCAGTACTTC.

The chain carries TRBV10-2 and TRBJ1-1; possibly TRBD1 for D (5 bases). This CDR3 has 15 amino acids. Germline-derived CDR1 and CDR2 are WSHSY and SAAADI. Trimming stripped 2 bases from V and 1 base from J, with 11 bases between. CDR3 in amino acids: CASSEGGVTNTEAFF. The CDR3 DNA follows: TGCGCCAGCAGTGAGGGGGGGGTCACGAACACTGAAGCTTTCTTT.

The gene calls are TRBV28 and TRBJ2-1; no clear D. Trimming took 3 bases from V and 6 from J, leaving 9 bases between them. Looked up from germline, CDR1 is MDHEN and CDR2 is SYDVKM. This CDR3 comprises 13 residues. CDR3 in DNA: TGTGCCAGCAGTTTCGGTGCGCTCAATGAGCAGTTCTTC. This gives the protein CASSFGALNEQFF.

The CDR3 region is CASSLDSGGYYNEQFF. Here the CDR3 DNA reads TGCGCCAGCAGCTTGGATTCAGGGGGTTACTACAATGAGCAGTTCTTC. V is TRBV5-1 and J is TRBJ2-1, with 7 bases matching TRBD1. Germline V lookup: CDR1 SGHRS, CDR2 YFSETQ. J was trimmed by 3 bases and V by 0 bases; bases with no gene match: 6. This CDR3 has 16 residues.

This chain joins TRBV9 and TRBJ2-3; 11 nucleotides line up with TRBD2. Germline V gives CDR1 SGDLS, CDR2 YYNGEE. V gave up 0 bases and J gave up 2 bases; unmatched junction bases: 2. The CDR3 is made up of 16 amino acids. The CDR3 loop reads CASSVEGLADTDTQYF. The CDR3 nucleotides read TGTGCCAGCAGCGTAGAGGGACTAGCGGACACAGATACGCAGTATTTT.

The rearrangement links TRBV11-2 to TRBJ1-3, with 10 bases lining up with TRBD1. The ends lost 5 bases at V and 1 base at J; junction bases unmatched: 11. Germline V lookup: CDR1 SGHAT, CDR2 FQNNGV. The CDR3 runs to 18 residues. The CDR3 here is CASSPPRQGAKSGNTIYF. In DNA, the CDR3 is TGTGCCAGCAGCCCCCCCCGACAGGGGGCTAAGTCTGGAAACACCATATATTTT.

The rearrangement links TRBV5-4 to TRBJ2-5; 7 bases agree with TRBD2. The germline CDR1 and CDR2 sequences are SGHNT and YYREEE (reference sequence). The CDR3 consists of 18 residues. Trimming cost V 4 bases and J 4 bases; bases outside gene matches: 19. DNA for the CDR3: TGTGCCAGCAGCCTTGGGCGGGGAGGGCGGGGGACTGGAGAGACCCAGTACTTC. Residues: CASSLGRGGRGTGETQYF.

The V gene is TRBV18, the J gene TRBJ2-1; 9 bases line up with TRBD1. CDR1 KGHSH and CDR2 LQKENI come from the germline V gene. The V segment lost 2 bases and the J segment 7 bases; nucleotides outside the gene matches: 0. The CDR3 sequence is 13 residues long. CDR3 residues: CASSPGQGNEQFF. The CDR3, as DNA: TGTGCCAGCTCACCAGGACAGGGGAATGAGCAGTTCTTC.

This clone was observed a handful of times. The chain couples TRBV29-1 to TRBJ2-5; 12 nucleotides agree with TRBD2. The DNA matches TRBJ2-7 better at its end, which makes the J call doubtful. CDR1 is SQVTM and CDR2 is ANQGSEA in the germline V gene. The CDR3 is made up of 15 amino acids. CDR3 sequence reads: CSVGMASGRGYEQYF. In nucleotides, the CDR3 is TGCAGCGTTGGGATGGCTAGCGGGAGGGGGTACGAGCAGTACTTC.

The V and J genes are TRBV27 and TRBJ1-5; perhaps TRBD1 as D (5 bases). The V gene's germline CDR1 is MNHEY and CDR2 SMNVEV (reference sequence). CDR3 length: 14 residues. The germline V and J ends were trimmed by 6 bases and 0 bases, with 9 bases remaining between them. The CDR3 spells CASSQTVSNQPQHF. In DNA form, the CDR3 reads TGTGCCAGCAGCCAGACAGTTAGCAATCAGCCCCAGCATTTT.

Only one count was recorded for this clone. The chain joins TRBV5-1 to TRBJ1-1, with D maybe TRBD1 (6 bases). The CDR3 loop spans 15 amino acids. The germline gives CDR1 SGHRS, CDR2 YFSETQ. The V end was cut by 4 bases, the J end by 1 base, with 14 bases between. CDR3 sequence reads: CASSEPGQPNTEAFF. The CDR3 DNA is TGCGCCAGCAGCGAACCGGGACAACCGAACACTGAAGCTTTCTTT.